This T cell receptor beta chain originates from a study of cytomegalovirus exposure and HLA in healthy donors. Study summary: The roughly 120 million unique TCR beta sequences, from about 170 million T cells, were found by an earlier analysis. Regarding the study as a whole: Altogether, 150 to 200 TCR beta chains were recorded as cytomegalovirus-associated.

V dropped 0 bases and J dropped 0 bases, with 15 bases sitting between them. The CDR3 has 18 amino acids. Germline CDR1 reads SEHNR; CDR2 reads FQNEAQ (reference sequence). Points on this clone: Its antigen is not known.

The primer mix had 60 Vbeta and 13 Jbeta primers. Clones were read by immunoSEQ multiplex PCR, and TCRdb kept only the in-frame ones, dropping some. The sample yields roughly 150,000 clones, roughly 83% seen once. At sampling all donors were nominally healthy, likely with unrecorded immune exposures. The chain couples TRBV7-9 to TRBJ1-5, with a tentative D call TRBD1 (6 bases). The sequence derives from a woman under 30 in good health and CMV-seronegative. The sequenced sample consisted of PBMCs. In nucleotides, the CDR3 is TGTGCCAGCAGCTTAGCCACAGGGATCCTTTATAGCAATCAGCCCCAGCATTTT. It is translated as CASSLATGILYSNQPQHF.